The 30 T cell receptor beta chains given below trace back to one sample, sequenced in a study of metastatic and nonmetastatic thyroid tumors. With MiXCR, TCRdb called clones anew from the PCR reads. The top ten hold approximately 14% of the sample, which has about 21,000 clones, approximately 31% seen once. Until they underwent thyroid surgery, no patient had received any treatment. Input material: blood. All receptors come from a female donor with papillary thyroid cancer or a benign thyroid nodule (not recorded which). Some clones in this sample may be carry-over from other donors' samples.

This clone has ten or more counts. The CDR3 loop reads CASKPGGSETQYF. The CDR3, as DNA: TGTGCCAGTAAACCGGGGGGGTCGGAGACCCAGTACTTC. The rearrangement links TRBV19 to TRBJ2-5; 8 nucleotides line up with TRBD2. The V and J ends lost 7 bases and 5 bases, in that order; junction bases with no gene match: 6. Germline V gene lookup returns CDR1 LNHDA and CDR2 SQIVND (reference sequence). The CDR3 has 13 residues.

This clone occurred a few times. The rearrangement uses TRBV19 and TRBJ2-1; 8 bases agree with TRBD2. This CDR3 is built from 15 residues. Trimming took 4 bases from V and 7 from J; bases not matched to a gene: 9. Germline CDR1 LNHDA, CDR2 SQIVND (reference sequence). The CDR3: CASSTETSGYNEQFF. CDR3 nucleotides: TGTGCCAGTAGTACAGAAACTAGCGGATATAATGAGCAGTTCTTC.

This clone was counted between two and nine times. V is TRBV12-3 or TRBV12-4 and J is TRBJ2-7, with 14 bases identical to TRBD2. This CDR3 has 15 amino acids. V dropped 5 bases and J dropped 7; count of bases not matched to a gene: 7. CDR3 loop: CASSPGLAGAGEQYF. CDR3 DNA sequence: TGTGCCAGCAGTCCGGGACTAGCGGGAGCTGGGGAGCAGTACTTC.

The CDR3 spells CSARDLQVGTDTQYF. Written as DNA, the CDR3 is TGCAGTGCTAGAGATCTACAGGTCGGCACAGATACGCAGTATTTT. The chain employs TRBV20-1 and TRBJ2-3; TRBD1 is a possible D gene (5 bases). The germline V and J ends were trimmed by 0 bases and 1 base, with 11 bases remaining between them. The length of the CDR3 is 15 residues. Germline lookup yields CDR1 DFQATT and CDR2 SNEGSKA (reference sequence).

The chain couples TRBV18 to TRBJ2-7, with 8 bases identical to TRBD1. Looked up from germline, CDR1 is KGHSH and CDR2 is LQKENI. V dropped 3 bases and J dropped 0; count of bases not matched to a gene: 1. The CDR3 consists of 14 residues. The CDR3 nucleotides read TGTGCCAGCTCACCGGACAGGGCCTCCTACGAGCAGTACTTC. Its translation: CASSPDRASYEQYF. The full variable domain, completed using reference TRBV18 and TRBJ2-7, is NAGVMQNPRHLVRRRGQEARLRCSPMKGHSHVYWYRQLPEEGLKFMVYLQKENIIDESGMPKERFSAEFPKEGPSILRIQQVVRGDSAAYFCASSPDRASYEQYFGPGTRLTVT.

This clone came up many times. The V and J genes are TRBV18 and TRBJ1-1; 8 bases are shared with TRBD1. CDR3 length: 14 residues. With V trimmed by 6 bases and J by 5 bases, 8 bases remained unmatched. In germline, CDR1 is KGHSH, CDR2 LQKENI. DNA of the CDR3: TGTGCCAGCTCGTCCCAGGGGGCGCTAACTGAAGCTTTCTTT. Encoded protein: CASSSQGALTEAFF. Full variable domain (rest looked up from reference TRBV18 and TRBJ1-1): NAGVMQNPRHLVRRRGQEARLRCSPMKGHSHVYWYRQLPEEGLKFMVYLQKENIIDESGMPKERFSAEFPKEGPSILRIQQVVRGDSAAYFCASSSQGALTEAFFGQGTRLTVV.

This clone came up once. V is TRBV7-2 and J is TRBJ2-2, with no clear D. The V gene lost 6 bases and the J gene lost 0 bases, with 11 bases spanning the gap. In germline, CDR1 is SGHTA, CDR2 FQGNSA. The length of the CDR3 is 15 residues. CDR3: CASSPELSNTGELFF. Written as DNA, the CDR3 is TGTGCCAGCAGTCCAGAACTTTCGAACACCGGGGAGCTGTTTTTT.

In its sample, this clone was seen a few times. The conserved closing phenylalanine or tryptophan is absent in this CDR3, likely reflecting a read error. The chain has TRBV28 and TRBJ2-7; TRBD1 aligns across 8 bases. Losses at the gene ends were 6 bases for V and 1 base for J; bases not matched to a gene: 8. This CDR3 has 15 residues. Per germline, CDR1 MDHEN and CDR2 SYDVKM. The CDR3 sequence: CASSVTGTGSYEQYL. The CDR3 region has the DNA TGTGCCAGCAGCGTAACCGGGACAGGATCCTACGAGCAGTACCTC.

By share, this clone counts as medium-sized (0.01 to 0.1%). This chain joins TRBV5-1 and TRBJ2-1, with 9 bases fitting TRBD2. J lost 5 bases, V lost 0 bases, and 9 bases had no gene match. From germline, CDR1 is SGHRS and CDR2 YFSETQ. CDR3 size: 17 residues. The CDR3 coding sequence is TGCGCCAGCAGCTTGGTAATCGGGACTAGCCCCGACAATGAGCAGTTCTTC. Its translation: CASSLVIGTSPDNEQFF.

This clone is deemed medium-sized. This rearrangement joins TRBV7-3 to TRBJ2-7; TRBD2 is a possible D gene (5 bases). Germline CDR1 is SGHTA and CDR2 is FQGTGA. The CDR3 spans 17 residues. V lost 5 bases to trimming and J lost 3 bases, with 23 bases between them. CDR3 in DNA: TGTGCCAGCAGCCTCCTTATACTAGATCCAAGTCTCTACGAGCAGTACTTC. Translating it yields CASSLLILDPSLYEQYF.

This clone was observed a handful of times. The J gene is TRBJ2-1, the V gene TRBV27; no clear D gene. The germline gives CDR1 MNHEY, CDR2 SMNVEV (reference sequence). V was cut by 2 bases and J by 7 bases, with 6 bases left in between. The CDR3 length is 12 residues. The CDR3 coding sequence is TGTGCCAGCAGTTTAGACGGGAATGAGCAGTTCTTC. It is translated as CASSLDGNEQFF.

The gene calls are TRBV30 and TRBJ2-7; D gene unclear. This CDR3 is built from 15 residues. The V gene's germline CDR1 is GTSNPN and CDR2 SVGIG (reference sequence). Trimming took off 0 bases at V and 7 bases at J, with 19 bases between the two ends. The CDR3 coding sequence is TGTGCCTGGAGTGTAAACTACCGACCTCCCGGGGAGCAGTACTTC. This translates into CAWSVNYRPPGEQYF.

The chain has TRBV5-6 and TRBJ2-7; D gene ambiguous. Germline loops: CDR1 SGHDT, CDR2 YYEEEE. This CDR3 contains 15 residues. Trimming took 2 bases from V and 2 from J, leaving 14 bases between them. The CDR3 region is CASSLGTLRTYEQYF. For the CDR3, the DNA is TGTGCCAGCAGCTTAGGTACCCTGAGAACCTACGAGCAGTACTTC.

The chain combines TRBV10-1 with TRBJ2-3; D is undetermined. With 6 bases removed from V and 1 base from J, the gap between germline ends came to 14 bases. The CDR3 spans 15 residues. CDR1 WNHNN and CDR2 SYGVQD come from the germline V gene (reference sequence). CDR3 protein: CASSSHDGGTDTQYF. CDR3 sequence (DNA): TGCGCCAGCAGCTCTCATGACGGAGGCACAGATACGCAGTATTTT.

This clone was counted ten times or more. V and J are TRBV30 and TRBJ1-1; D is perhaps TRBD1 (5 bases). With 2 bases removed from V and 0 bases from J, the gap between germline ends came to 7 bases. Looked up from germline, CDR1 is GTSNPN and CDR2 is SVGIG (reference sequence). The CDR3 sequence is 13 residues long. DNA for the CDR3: TGTGCCTGGAGTTGGGGGGTGAACACTGAAGCTTTCTTT. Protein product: CAWSWGVNTEAFF.

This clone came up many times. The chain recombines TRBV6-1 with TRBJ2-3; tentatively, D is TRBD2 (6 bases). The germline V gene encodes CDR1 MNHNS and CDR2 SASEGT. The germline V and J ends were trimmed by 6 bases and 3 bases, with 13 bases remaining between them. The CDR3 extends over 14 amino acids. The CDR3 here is CASRFPGGTDTQYF. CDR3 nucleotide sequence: TGTGCCAGCAGGTTCCCCGGGGGTACAGATACGCAGTATTTT.

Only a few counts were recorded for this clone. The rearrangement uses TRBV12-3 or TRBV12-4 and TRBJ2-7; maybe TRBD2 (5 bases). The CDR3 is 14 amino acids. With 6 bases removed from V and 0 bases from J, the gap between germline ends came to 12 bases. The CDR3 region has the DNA TGTGCCAGCAGCGAGGGCTGGGCCTCCTACGAGCAGTACTTC. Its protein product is CASSEGWASYEQYF.

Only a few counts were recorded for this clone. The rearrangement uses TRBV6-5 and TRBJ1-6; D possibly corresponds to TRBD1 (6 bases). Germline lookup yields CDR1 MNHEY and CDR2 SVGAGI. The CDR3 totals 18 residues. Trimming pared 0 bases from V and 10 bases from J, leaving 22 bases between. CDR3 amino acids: CASSYSSSGGALGSPLHF. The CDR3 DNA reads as TGTGCCAGCAGTTACTCGAGTAGCGGGGGGGCGCTAGGGTCACCCCTCCACTTT.

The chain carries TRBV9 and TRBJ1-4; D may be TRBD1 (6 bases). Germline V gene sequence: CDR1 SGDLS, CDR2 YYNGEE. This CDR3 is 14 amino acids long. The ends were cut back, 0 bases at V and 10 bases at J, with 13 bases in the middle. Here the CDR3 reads CASSVAGEVGKLFF. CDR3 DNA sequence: TGTGCCAGCAGCGTAGCAGGGGAGGTGGGAAAACTGTTTTTT.

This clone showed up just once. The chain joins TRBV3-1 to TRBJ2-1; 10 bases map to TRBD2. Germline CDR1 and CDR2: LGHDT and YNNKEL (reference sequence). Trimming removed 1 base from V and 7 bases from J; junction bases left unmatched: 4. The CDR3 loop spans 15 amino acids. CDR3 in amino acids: CASSQVSGRFNEQFF. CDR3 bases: TGTGCCAGCAGCCAAGTTAGCGGGAGGTTTAATGAGCAGTTCTTC.

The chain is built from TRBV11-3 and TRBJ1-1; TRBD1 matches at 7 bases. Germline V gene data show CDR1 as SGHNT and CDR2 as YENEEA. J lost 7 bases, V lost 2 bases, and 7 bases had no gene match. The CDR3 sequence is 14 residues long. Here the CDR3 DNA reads TGTGCCAGCAGCTTAATGGGACAGATGATTGAAGCTTTCTTT. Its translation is CASSLMGQMIEAFF.

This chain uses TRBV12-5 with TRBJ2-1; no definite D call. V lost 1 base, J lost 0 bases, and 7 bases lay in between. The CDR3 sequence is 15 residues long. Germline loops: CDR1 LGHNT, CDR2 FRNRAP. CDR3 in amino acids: CASGLGISSYNEQFF. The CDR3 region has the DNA TGTGCTAGTGGTTTGGGCATCAGCTCCTACAATGAGCAGTTCTTC.

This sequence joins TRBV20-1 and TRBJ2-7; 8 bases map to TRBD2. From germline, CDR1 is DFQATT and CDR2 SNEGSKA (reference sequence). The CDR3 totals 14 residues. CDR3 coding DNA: TGCAATGCCACTAGCGGTAAAAGCTCCTACGAGCAGTACTTC. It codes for CNATSGKSSYEQYF.

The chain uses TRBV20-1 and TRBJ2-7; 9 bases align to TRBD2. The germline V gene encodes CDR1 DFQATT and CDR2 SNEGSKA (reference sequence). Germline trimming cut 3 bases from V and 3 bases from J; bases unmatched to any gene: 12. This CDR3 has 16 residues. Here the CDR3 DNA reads TGCAGTGCTAGCAGGCGGACCGCGGGAGGGCGCTACGAGCAGTACTTC. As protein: CSASRRTAGGRYEQYF.

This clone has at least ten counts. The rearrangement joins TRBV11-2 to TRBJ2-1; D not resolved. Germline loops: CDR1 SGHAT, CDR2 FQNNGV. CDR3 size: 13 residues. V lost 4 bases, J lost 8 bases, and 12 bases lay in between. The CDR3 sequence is CASSSGLQHEQFF. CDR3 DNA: TGTGCCAGCAGCTCCGGCCTCCAGCATGAGCAGTTCTTC.

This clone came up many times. As DNA, the CDR3 is TGCAGTGTTCCTGAGAGATCAAACACCGGGGAGCTGTTTTTT. This translates into CSVPERSNTGELFF. J is TRBJ2-2 and V is TRBV20-1; D is ambiguous. Germline-derived CDR1 and CDR2 are DFQATT and SNEGSKA (reference sequence). CDR3 size: 14 residues. V lost 7 bases and J 2 bases, leaving 14 bases between the germline ends.

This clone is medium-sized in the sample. This chain's CDR3 is CATSDLWGNEQFF. The CDR3 DNA reads as TGTGCCACCAGTGATCTCTGGGGGAATGAGCAGTTCTTC. The chain is built from TRBV24-1 and TRBJ2-1, with D perhaps given as TRBD1 or TRBD2 (5 bases each). Germline CDR1 reads KGHDR; CDR2 reads SFDVKD. This CDR3 has 13 residues. The V end lost 3 bases, the J end lost 7 bases, and 9 bases lay between the germline ends.

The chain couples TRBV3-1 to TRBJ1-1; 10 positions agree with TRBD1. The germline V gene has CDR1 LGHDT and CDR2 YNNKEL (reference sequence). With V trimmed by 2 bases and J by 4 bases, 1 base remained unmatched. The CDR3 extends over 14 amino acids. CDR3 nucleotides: TGTGCCAGCAGCCAATGGGACAGGGGCACTGAAGCTTTCTTT. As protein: CASSQWDRGTEAFF.

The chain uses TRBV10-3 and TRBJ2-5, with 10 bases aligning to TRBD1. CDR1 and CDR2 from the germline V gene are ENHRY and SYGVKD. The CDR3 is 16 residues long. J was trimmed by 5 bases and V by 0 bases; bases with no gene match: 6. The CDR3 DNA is TGTGCCATCAGTGAGTCGACAGGGGGCGCGACGGAGACCCAGTACTTC. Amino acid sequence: CAISESTGGATETQYF.

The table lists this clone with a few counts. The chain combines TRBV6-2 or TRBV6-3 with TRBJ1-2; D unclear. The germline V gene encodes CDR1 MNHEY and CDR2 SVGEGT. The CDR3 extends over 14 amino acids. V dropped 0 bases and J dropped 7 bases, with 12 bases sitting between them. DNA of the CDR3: TGTGCCAGCAGTTACTCAAGTCCTTCGGGTGGCTACACCTTC. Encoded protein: CASSYSSPSGGYTF.